This TCR beta chain was captured by sequencing in a study of cytomegalovirus exposure and HLA in healthy donors. V lost 4 bases and J lost 7; bases outside the gene matches: 12. CDR3 length: 16 residues. Germline V gives CDR1 SGDLS, CDR2 YYNGEE. Details on this clone: Its antigen is not known.

The PCR contained 60 Vbeta and 13 Jbeta primers. Libraries were prepared by immunoSEQ multiplex PCR; TCRdb keeps only in-frame clonotypes and omits some of them. The sample shows some 190,000 clones, about 86% of them seen only once. Regarding the study as a whole: HLA restriction was apparent for most CMV-associated TCR beta chains in a later analysis. Several of the most significant clusters appeared linked to common viral pathogens, based on a later analysis.

The chain links TRBV9 to TRBJ2-2; 8 bases are a match to TRBD1. Sequenced material: PBMCs. The receptor's source is a middle-aged man in good health and CMV-seropositive. As DNA, the CDR3 is TGTGCCAGCAGCCGAGGGCGGACAGGGTTGCACGGGGAGCTGTTTTTT. This translates into CASSRGRTGLHGELFF.